A selection of T cell receptor beta chains follows, all from one sample in a study of molecular identifiers for immune sequencing clone quantification. TCRdb ran MiXCR on the PCR reads and lists one entry per CDR3 protein. Altogether approximately 59,000 distinct CDR3 sequences are present, roughly 20% being singletons, with the ten largest covering less than 2%. Sequencing input: naive CD8+ T cells from blood, with Jurkat cell RNA spiked in. The source of these receptors is a human donor in good health. Some libraries in this study had Jurkat cell RNA spiked in. Each CDR3 is given with its conserved first and last residue. The listing skips clone size in some rows; elsewhere it reads once, few, many or a size class.

j_call v_call clone_size cdr3_aa
TRBJ2-7 TRBV29-1 - CSVVPTTGYEQYF
TRBJ2-6 TRBV11-2 few CASSLGGAGGANVLTF
TRBJ2-6 TRBV6-1 many CASRAGGANVLTF
TRBJ1-1 TRBV10-3 - CAIRGEGTEAFF
TRBJ2-1 TRBV7-9 many CASSFWGTSGSRAVNEQFF
TRBJ2-7 TRBV11-2 many CASSPLDRAIGYEQYF
TRBJ2-7 TRBV9 many CASSVEAGLGYEQYF
TRBJ2-6 TRBV6-6 many CASSYGGAASSGANVLTF
TRBJ2-2 TRBV3-1 many CASSPKWGGTGELFF
TRBJ2-1 TRBV7-9 - CASSLSHRGDEQFF
TRBJ2-2 TRBV3-1 many CASSHPRTGELFF
TRBJ2-1 TRBV4-2 - CASSPGGLVIDEQFF
TRBJ2-3 TRBV27 many CASSFGTSSDTQYF
TRBJ2-7 TRBV28 - CASSTGRDTYEQYF
TRBJ1-1 TRBV30 many CAWSVGSRSEAFF
TRBJ2-3 TRBV7-6 many CASRLGVYGGPNTDTQYF
TRBJ2-7 TRBV19 many CASSAGVGTYEQYF
TRBJ1-1 TRBV28 many CASSFGQGVLNTEAFF
TRBJ2-7 TRBV7-6 many CASSLEQGRAYEQYF
TRBJ2-1 TRBV10-3 few CAITSPGGDASYNEQFF
TRBJ2-3 TRBV7-9 few CASSLEVGDTQYF
TRBJ1-1 TRBV5-1 many CASSLWEGGTEAFF
TRBJ2-3 TRBV11-2 many CASSLQAGEDTQYF
TRBJ1-1 TRBV27 - CASSGGPLMNTEAFF
TRBJ2-2 TRBV28 many CASESGQGVDTGELFF
TRBJ2-1 TRBV29-1 many CSVEALAGEDYNEQFF
TRBJ2-2 TRBV6-5 few CASSYKIERELFF
TRBJ1-4 TRBV28 many CASSITGTANEKLFF